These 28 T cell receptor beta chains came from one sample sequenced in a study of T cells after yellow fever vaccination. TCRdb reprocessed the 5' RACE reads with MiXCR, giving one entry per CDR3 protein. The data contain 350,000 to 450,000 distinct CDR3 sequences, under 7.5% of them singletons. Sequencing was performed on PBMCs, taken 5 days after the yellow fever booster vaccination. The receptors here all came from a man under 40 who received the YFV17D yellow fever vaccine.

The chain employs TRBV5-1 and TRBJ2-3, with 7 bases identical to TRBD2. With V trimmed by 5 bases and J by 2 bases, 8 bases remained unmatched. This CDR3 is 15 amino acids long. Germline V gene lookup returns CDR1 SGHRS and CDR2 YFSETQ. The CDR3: CASRWGGDPTDTQYF. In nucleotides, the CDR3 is TGCGCCAGCAGATGGGGGGGGGACCCCACAGATACGCAGTATTTT.

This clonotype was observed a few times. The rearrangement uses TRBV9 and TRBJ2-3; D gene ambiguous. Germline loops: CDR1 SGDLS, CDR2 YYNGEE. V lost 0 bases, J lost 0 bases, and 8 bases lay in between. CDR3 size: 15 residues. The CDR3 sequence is CASSVETFSTDTQYF. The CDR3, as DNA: TGTGCCAGCAGCGTAGAGACCTTCAGCACAGATACGCAGTATTTT.

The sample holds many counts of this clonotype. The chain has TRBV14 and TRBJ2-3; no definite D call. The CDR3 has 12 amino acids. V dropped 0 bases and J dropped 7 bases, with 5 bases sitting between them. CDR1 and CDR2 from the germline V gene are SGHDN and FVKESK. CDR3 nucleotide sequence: TGTGCCAGCAGCCAAGATCGAAATACGCAGTATTTT. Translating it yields CASSQDRNTQYF.

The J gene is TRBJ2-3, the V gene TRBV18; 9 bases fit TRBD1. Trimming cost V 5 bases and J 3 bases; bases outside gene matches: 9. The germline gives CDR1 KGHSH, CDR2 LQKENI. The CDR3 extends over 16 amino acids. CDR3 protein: CASSAVWTGETDTQYF. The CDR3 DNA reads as TGTGCCAGCTCAGCCGTCTGGACAGGGGAAACAGATACGCAGTATTTT.

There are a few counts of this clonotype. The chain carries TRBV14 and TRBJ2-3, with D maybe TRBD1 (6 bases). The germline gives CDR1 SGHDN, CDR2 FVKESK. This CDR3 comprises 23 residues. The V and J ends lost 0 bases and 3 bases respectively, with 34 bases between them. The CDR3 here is CASSQEVVVGTLDEGELTDTQYF. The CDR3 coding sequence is TGTGCCAGCAGCCAAGAAGTAGTAGTAGGGACACTGGATGAGGGGGAACTAACAGATACGCAGTATTTT.

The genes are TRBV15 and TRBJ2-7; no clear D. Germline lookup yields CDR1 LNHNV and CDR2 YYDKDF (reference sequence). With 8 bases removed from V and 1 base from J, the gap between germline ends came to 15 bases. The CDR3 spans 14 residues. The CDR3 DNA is TGTGCCACCTCTCCCCCCCTAACGTCCTACGAGCAGTACTTC. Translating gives CATSPPLTSYEQYF.

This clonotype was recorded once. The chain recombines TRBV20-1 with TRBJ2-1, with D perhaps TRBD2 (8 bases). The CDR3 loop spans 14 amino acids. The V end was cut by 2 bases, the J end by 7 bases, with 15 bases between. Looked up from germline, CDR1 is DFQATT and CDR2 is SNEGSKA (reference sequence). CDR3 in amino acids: CSARPGGGLNEQFF. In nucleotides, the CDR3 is TGCAGTGCTAGACCGGGAGGGGGCTTGAATGAGCAGTTCTTC.

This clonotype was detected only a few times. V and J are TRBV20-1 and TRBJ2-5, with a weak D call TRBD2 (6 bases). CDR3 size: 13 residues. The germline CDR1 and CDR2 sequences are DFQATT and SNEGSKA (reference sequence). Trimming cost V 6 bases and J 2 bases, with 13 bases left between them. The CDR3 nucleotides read TGCAGTGCCTTCAATGGGGGGCAAGAGACCCAGTACTTC. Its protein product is CSAFNGGQETQYF.

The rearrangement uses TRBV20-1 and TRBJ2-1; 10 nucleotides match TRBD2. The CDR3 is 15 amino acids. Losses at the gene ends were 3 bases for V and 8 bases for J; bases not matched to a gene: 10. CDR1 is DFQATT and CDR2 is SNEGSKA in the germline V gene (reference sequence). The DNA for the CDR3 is TGCAGTGCTAGCACAGCTGGACTAGCGGTCCATGAGCAGTTCTTC. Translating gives CSASTAGLAVHEQFF.

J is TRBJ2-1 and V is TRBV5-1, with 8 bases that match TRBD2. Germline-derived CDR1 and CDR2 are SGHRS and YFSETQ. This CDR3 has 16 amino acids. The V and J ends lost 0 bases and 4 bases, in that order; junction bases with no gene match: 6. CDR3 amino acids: CASSLVPGRAYNEQFF. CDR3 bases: TGCGCCAGCAGCTTGGTTCCCGGGAGGGCTTACAATGAGCAGTTCTTC.

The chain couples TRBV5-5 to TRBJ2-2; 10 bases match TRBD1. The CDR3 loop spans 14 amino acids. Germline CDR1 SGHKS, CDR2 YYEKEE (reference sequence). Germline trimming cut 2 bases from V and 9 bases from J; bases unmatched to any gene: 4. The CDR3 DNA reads TGTGCCAGCAGCTTCGGACAGGGGGTCCGGGAGCTGTTTTTT. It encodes CASSFGQGVRELFF.

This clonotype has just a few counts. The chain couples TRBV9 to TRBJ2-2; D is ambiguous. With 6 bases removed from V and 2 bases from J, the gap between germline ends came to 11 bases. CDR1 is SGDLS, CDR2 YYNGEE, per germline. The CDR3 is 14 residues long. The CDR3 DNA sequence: TGTGCCAGCACCCATGGGGATAACACCGGGGAGCTGTTTTTT. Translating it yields CASTHGDNTGELFF.

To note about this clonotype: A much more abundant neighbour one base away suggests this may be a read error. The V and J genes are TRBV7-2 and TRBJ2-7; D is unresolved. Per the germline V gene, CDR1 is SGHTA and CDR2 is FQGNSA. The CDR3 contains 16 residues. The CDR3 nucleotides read TGTGCCAGCAGCTTCCTCCACCTGGACGGCTCCTACGAGCGGTACTTC. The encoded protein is CASSFLHLDGSYERYF.

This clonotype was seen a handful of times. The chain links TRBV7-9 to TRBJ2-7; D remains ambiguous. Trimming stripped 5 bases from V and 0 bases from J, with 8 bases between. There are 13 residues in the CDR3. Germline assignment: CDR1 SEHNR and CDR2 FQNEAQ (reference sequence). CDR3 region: CASSPSSSYEQYF. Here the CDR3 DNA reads TGTGCCAGCAGCCCATCCAGCTCCTACGAGCAGTACTTC.

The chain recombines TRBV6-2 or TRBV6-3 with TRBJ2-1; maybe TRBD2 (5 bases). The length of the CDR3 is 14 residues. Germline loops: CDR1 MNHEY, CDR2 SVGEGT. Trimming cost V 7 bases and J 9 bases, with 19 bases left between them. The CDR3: CASTLPGSTGEQFF. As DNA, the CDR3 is TGTGCCAGCACCCTACCGGGATCTACTGGTGAGCAGTTCTTC.

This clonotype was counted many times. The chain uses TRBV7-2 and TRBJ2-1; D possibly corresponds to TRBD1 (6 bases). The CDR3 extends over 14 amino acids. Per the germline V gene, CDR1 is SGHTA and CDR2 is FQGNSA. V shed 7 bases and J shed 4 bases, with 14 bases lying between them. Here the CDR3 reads CASTPGTTYNEQFF. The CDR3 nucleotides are TGTGCCAGCACCCCCGGGACAACTTACAATGAGCAGTTCTTC.

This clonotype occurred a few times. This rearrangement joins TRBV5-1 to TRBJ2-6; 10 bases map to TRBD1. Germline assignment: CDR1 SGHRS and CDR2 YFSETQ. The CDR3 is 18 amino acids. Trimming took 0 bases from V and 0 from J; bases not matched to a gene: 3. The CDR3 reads CASSLGGQGPSGANVLTF. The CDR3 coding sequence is TGCGCCAGCAGCTTGGGGGGACAGGGGCCCTCTGGGGCCAACGTCCTGACTTTC.

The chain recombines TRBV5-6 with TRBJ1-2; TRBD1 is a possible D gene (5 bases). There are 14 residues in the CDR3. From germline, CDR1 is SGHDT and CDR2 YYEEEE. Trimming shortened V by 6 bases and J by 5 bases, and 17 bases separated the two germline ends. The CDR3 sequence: CASTFGGLDYGYTF. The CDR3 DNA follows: TGTGCCAGCACTTTCGGGGGTTTGGATTATGGCTACACCTTC.

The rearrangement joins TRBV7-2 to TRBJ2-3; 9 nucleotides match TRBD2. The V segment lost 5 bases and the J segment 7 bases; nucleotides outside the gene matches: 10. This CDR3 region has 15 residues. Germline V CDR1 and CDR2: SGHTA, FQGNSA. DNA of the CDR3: TGTGCCAGCAGCACCCGGACTAGCGATGCACATACGCAGTATTTT. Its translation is CASSTRTSDAHTQYF. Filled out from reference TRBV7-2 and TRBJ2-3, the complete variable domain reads GAGVSQSPSNKVTEKGKDVELRCDPISGHTALYWYRQSLGQGLEFLIYFQGNSAPDKSGLPSDRFSAERTGGSVSTLTIQRTQQEDSAVYLCASSTRTSDAHTQYFGPGTRLTVL.

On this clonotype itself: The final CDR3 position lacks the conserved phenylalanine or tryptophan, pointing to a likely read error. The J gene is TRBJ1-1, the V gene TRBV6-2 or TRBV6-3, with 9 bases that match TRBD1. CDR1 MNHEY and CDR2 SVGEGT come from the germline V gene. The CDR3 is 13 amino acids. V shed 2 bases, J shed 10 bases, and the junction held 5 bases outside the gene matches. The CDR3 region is CASSYGDRVRAFS. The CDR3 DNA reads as TGTGCCAGCAGTTACGGGGACAGGGTGAGAGCTTTCTCT.

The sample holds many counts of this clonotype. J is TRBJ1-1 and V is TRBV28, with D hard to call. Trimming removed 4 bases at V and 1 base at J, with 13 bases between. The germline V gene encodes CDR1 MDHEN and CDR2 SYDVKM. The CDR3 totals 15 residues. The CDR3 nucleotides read TGTGCCAGCAGTTCGGCAAAGGGCTCGAACACTGAAGCTTTCTTT. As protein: CASSSAKGSNTEAFF. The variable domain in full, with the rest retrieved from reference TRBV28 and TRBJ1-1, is DVKVTQSSRYLVKRTGEKVFLECVQDMDHENMFWYRQDPGLGLRLIYFSYDVKMKEKGDIPEGYSVSREKKERFSLILESASTNQTSMYLCASSSAKGSNTEAFFGQGTRLTVV.

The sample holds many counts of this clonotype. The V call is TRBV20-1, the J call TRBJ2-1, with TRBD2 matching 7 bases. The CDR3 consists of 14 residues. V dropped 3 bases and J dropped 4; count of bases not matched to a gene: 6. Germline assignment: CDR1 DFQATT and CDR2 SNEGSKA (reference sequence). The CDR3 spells CSASPGRKYNEQFF. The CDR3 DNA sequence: TGCAGTGCTAGTCCCGGGAGGAAGTACAATGAGCAGTTCTTC.

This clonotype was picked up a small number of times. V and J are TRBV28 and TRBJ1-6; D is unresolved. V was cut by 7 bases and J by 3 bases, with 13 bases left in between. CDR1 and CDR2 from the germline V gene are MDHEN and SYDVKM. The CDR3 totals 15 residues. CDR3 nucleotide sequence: TGTGCCAGCAATGAAGGAAGTATCTATAATTCACCCCTCCACTTT. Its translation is CASNEGSIYNSPLHF. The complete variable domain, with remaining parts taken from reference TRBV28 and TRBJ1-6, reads DVKVTQSSRYLVKRTGEKVFLECVQDMDHENMFWYRQDPGLGLRLIYFSYDVKMKEKGDIPEGYSVSREKKERFSLILESASTNQTSMYLCASNEGSIYNSPLHFGNGTRLTVT.

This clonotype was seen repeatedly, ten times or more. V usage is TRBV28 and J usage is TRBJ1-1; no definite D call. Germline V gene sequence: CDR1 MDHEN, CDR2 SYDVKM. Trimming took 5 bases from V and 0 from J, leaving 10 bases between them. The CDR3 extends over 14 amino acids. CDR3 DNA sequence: TGTGCCAGCAGTGCCCAGGATATGAACACTGAAGCTTTCTTT. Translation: CASSAQDMNTEAFF.

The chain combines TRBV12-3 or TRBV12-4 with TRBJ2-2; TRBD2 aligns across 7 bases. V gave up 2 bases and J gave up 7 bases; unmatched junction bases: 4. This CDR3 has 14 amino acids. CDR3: CASSLWEGDGELFF. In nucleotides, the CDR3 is TGTGCCAGCAGTTTATGGGAGGGCGACGGGGAGCTGTTTTTT.

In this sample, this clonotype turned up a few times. CDR3 region: CASSKGDWTIRDEQFF. The CDR3 DNA is TGTGCCAGCAGCAAAGGCGACTGGACTATCCGAGATGAGCAGTTCTTC. This chain uses TRBV4-2 with TRBJ2-1; tentatively, D is TRBD2 (6 bases). CDR3 size: 16 residues. V was cut by 5 bases and J by 8 bases, with 22 bases left in between. The V gene's germline CDR1 is LGHNA and CDR2 YNFKEQ.

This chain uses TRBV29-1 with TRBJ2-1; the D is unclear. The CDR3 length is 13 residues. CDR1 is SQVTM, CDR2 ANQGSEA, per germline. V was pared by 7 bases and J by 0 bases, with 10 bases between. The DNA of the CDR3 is TGCAGCGCTCGGACCACCTCCTACAATGAGCAGTTCTTC. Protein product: CSARTTSYNEQFF.

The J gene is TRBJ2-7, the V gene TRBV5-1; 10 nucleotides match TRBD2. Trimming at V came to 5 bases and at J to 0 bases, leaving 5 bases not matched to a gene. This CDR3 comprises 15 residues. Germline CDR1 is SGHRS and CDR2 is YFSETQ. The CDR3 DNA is TGCGCCAGCAGTATAGCGGGGGGAAGCTCCTACGAGCAGTACTTC. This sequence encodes CASSIAGGSSYEQYF. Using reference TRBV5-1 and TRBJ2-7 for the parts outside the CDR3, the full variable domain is KAGVTQTPRYLIKTRGQQVTLSCSPISGHRSVSWYQQTPGQGLQFLFEYFSETQRNKGNFPGRFSGRQFSNSRSEMNVSTLELGDSALYLCASSIAGGSSYEQYFGPGTRLTVT.